Below are 31 T cell receptor beta chains sequenced from a single sample in a study of cytomegalovirus exposure and HLA in healthy donors. PCR employed 60 Vbeta and 13 Jbeta primers. TCRdb's table, derived via immunoSEQ multiplex PCR, lists solely in-frame clones and lacks some. The repertoire includes some 210,000 clones, about four fifths of them detected once, and 9.5% to 13% sits in the top ten. Sequences were obtained from PBMCs. These receptors were taken from a woman between 50 and 59 years old in good health and CMV-seropositive.

CDR3 protein: CASSPGNEQFF. CDR3 DNA: TGTGCCAGCAGCCCGGGGAATGAGCAGTTCTTC. The chain couples TRBV7-3 to TRBJ2-1; TRBD2 is a possible D gene (5 bases). The CDR3 is 11 amino acids. Per the germline V gene, CDR1 is SGHTA and CDR2 is FQGTGA. Trimming stripped 5 bases from V and 7 bases from J, with 6 bases between.

The chain carries TRBV29-1 and TRBJ1-2; perhaps TRBD1 as D (6 bases). The CDR3 sequence is 14 residues long. Trimming removed 2 bases from V and 4 bases from J, with 14 bases in between. Looked up from germline, CDR1 is SQVTM and CDR2 is ANQGSEA. CDR3 DNA sequence: TGCAGCGTTGAACCCAGGGGAGAAGGCTATGGCTACACCTTC. Translation gives CSVEPRGEGYGYTF.

This chain uses TRBV30 with TRBJ1-1, with a possible D match to TRBD1 (6 bases). Germline V gene sequence: CDR1 GTSNPN, CDR2 SVGIG (reference sequence). The CDR3 has 13 residues. Trimming cost V 2 bases and J 11 bases, with 18 bases left between them. CDR3 nucleotides: TGTGCCTGGAGTAGGGCAGGGGAGTCTTACGCTTTCTTT. Translation gives CAWSRAGESYAFF.

The chain employs TRBV7-9 and TRBJ1-1; no reliable D call. This CDR3 contains 15 residues. Germline-derived CDR1 and CDR2 are SEHNR and FQNEAQ (reference sequence). Trimming removed 3 bases at V and 1 base at J, with 12 bases between. CDR3 sequence (DNA): TGTGCCAGCAGCTTTGCCGGGTTGAGGAACACTGAAGCTTTCTTT. Residues: CASSFAGLRNTEAFF.

The chain links TRBV7-2 to TRBJ1-5; D is unclear. V was clipped by 1 base and J by 6 bases, with 13 bases between them. The CDR3 extends over 15 amino acids. Germline loops: CDR1 SGHTA, CDR2 FQGNSA. For the CDR3, the DNA is TGTGCCAGCAGCTTAGTGGTTGCGGGTATTCAGCCCCAGCATTTT. Residues: CASSLVVAGIQPQHF.

The J gene is TRBJ1-2, the V gene TRBV6-6; TRBD1 matches at 11 bases. The CDR3 contains 14 residues. The germline V gene has CDR1 MNHNY and CDR2 SVGAGI (reference sequence). Losses at the gene ends were 4 bases for V and 8 bases for J; bases not matched to a gene: 6. The CDR3 DNA sequence: TGTGCCAGCAGTTGGGCGGGACAGGGGGGCGGCTACACCTTC. Encoded protein: CASSWAGQGGGYTF.

The V gene is TRBV10-3, the J gene TRBJ2-3; 8 bases fit TRBD2. Per germline, CDR1 ENHRY and CDR2 SYGVKD. The trim removed 7 bases at V and 4 bases at J, leaving 4 bases unmatched. CDR3 length: 13 amino acids. As DNA, the CDR3 is TGTGCCATCACGGGAGGGAGCCCAGATACGCAGTATTTT. It specifies CAITGGSPDTQYF.

The J gene is TRBJ1-4, the V gene TRBV9, with 8 positions matching TRBD1. V shed 1 base, J shed 2 bases, and the junction held 10 bases outside the gene matches. The CDR3 is 18 amino acids. CDR1 is SGDLS, CDR2 YYNGEE, per germline. CDR3 in amino acids: CASSVKDQGARTNEKLFF. In DNA, the CDR3 is TGTGCCAGCAGCGTAAAGGACCAGGGGGCGAGGACTAATGAAAAACTGTTTTTT.

Only a few counts were recorded for this clone. The CDR3 region has the DNA TGTGCCAGTTCCGGCGGGTGGAAACTGTTTTTT. Translation: CASSGGWKLFF. The V and J genes are TRBV19 and TRBJ1-4; no definite D call. Germline lookup yields CDR1 LNHDA and CDR2 SQIVND (reference sequence). With 8 bases removed from V and 11 bases from J, the gap between germline ends came to 12 bases. CDR3 length: 11 residues.

This chain connects TRBV19 to TRBJ2-7, with 9 positions matching TRBD1. The CDR3 consists of 14 residues. CDR1 is LNHDA and CDR2 is SQIVND in the germline V gene (reference sequence). The trim removed 1 base at V and 7 bases at J, leaving 5 bases unmatched. The DNA for the CDR3 is TGTGCCAGTAGTATAGCACAGGGGGCGAATGAGCAGTACTTC. This encodes CASSIAQGANEQYF.

The chain links TRBV6-1 to TRBJ2-7; D is unresolved. Germline CDR1 MNHNS, CDR2 SASEGT. The CDR3 has 15 amino acids. V lost 3 bases and J 2 bases, leaving 14 bases between the germline ends. The CDR3 region is CASSDGSGIPYEQYF. The CDR3 bases are TGTGCCAGCAGTGATGGTTCAGGAATTCCCTACGAGCAGTACTTC.

The CDR3 loop is CASSLGGSYNTEAFF. The DNA for the CDR3 is TGTGCCAGCAGCTTGGGTGGCAGTTATAACACTGAAGCTTTCTTT. The chain combines TRBV5-5 with TRBJ1-1; D call uncertain. The CDR3 has 15 amino acids. Germline values: CDR1 SGHKS, CDR2 YYEKEE (reference sequence). V dropped 0 bases and J dropped 2 bases, with 11 bases sitting between them.

This chain joins TRBV18 and TRBJ2-7; 10 positions agree with TRBD1. Unmatched junction bases numbered 11, after V lost 1 base and J lost 2 bases. CDR1 is KGHSH, CDR2 LQKENI, per germline. This CDR3 has 18 amino acids. The CDR3 region is CASSPLVGRDRGPYEQYF. In nucleotides, the CDR3 is TGTGCCAGCTCACCACTTGTTGGCCGGGACAGGGGACCCTACGAGCAGTACTTC.

The rearrangement joins TRBV19 to TRBJ1-6; D ambiguous. The length of the CDR3 is 12 residues. CDR1 and CDR2 from the germline V gene are LNHDA and SQIVND (reference sequence). Deletions cut 11 bases from V and 9 bases from J, with 14 bases between. As DNA, the CDR3 is TGTGCCTCGGGGAATAGAGGTTCACCCCTCCACTTT. This sequence encodes CASGNRGSPLHF.

This clone was observed a few times. The chain is built from TRBV5-6 and TRBJ2-7; D gene unclear. The CDR3 is made up of 14 amino acids. CDR1 is SGHDT and CDR2 is YYEEEE in the germline V gene. V lost 5 bases, J lost 4 bases, and 16 bases lay in between. The CDR3 region is CASSPGPDKYEQYF. The CDR3 bases are TGTGCCAGCAGTCCCGGCCCTGACAAGTACGAGCAGTACTTC.

This chain uses TRBV10-2 with TRBJ1-2; D possibly corresponds to TRBD1 (6 bases). This CDR3 comprises 12 residues. In germline, CDR1 is WSHSY, CDR2 SAAADI. The V end was cut by 3 bases, the J end by 8 bases, with 10 bases between. This CDR3 is CASSEQGNGYTF. The CDR3 region has the DNA TGCGCCAGCAGTGAACAGGGTAACGGCTACACCTTC.

The chain joins TRBV5-1 to TRBJ2-5, with 9 bases matching TRBD1. After removal of 4 bases from V and 5 bases from J, the junction contained 6 bases not matched to a gene. Germline CDR1 and CDR2: SGHRS and YFSETQ. This CDR3 contains 14 residues. CDR3 loop: CASSGQGLRETQYF. The CDR3 coding sequence is TGCGCCAGCAGCGGACAGGGGCTACGGGAGACCCAGTACTTC.

The V and J genes are TRBV7-9 and TRBJ2-5; 8 bases match TRBD1. The J call could be wrong; TRBJ2-7 is a better fit for the DNA end. CDR1 is SEHNR, CDR2 FQNEAQ, per germline (reference sequence). CDR3 length: 17 amino acids. CDR3: CASSSSSGTGYSYEQYF. The CDR3 DNA is TGTGCCAGCAGCTCGTCGTCCGGGACAGGATACTCCTACGAGCAGTACTTC.

The rearrangement links TRBV5-1 to TRBJ1-1, with 7 bases fitting TRBD1. CDR3 size: 14 residues. Germline V CDR1 and CDR2: SGHRS, YFSETQ. V was clipped by 4 bases and J by 5 bases; unmatched bases: 8. The CDR3 sequence: CASSTQGVKTEAFF. The CDR3 coding sequence is TGCGCCAGCAGCACGCAGGGGGTAAAGACTGAAGCTTTCTTT.

The chain combines TRBV28 with TRBJ2-3, with D maybe TRBD1 (7 bases). Deletions cut 2 bases from V and 2 bases from J, with 17 bases between. The CDR3 extends over 17 amino acids. From germline, CDR1 is MDHEN and CDR2 SYDVKM. The CDR3 reads CASSLPRGDPLTDTQYF. CDR3 coding DNA: TGTGCCAGCAGTTTACCCAGGGGGGATCCCCTCACAGATACGCAGTATTTT.

The chain employs TRBV7-9 and TRBJ2-7; 9 bases match TRBD1. CDR3 length equals 14 residues. Per germline, CDR1 SEHNR and CDR2 FQNEAQ (reference sequence). Trimming removed 5 bases from V and 5 bases from J; junction bases left unmatched: 7. The CDR3 DNA reads TGTGCCAGCAGCCCTCGGGACAGGGTTCACGAGCAGTACTTC. Residues: CASSPRDRVHEQYF.

The chain couples TRBV11-2 to TRBJ2-5; TRBD1 matches 8 bases. This CDR3 contains 13 residues. Germline values: CDR1 SGHAT, CDR2 FQNNGV. V was clipped by 5 bases and J by 5 bases; unmatched bases: 4. CDR3 in amino acids: CASSIRGRETQYF. CDR3 DNA sequence: TGTGCCAGCAGCATCAGGGGGCGGGAGACCCAGTACTTC.

The chain couples TRBV4-1 to TRBJ2-5; D is perhaps TRBD1 (5 bases). The better agreement between TRBJ2-7 and the DNA end casts doubt on the J call. Germline V gives CDR1 MGHRA, CDR2 YSYEKL. This CDR3 region has 20 residues. CDR3 region: CASSQGRLLTRVGSSYEQYF. CDR3 coding DNA: TGCGCCAGCAGCCAAGGACGATTACTAACCAGGGTTGGAAGCTCCTACGAGCAGTACTTC.

CDR3 residues: CASQKNDFGQANNEKLFF. The CDR3 DNA is TGTGCCAGCCAAAAAAATGATTTCGGACAGGCCAATAATGAAAAACTGTTTTTT. This sequence joins TRBV6-4 and TRBJ1-4; 7 bases agree with TRBD1. CDR3 length: 18 residues. J gave up 4 bases and V 8 bases, and 19 bases lay outside the gene matches. From germline, CDR1 is MRHNA and CDR2 SNTAGT.

The chain uses TRBV5-4 and TRBJ1-2; perhaps TRBD1 as D (6 bases). V was pared by 2 bases and J by 10 bases, with 9 bases between. Germline loops: CDR1 SGHNT, CDR2 YYREEE (reference sequence). This CDR3 has 11 amino acids. The CDR3 DNA follows: TGTGCCAGCAGCTTAGGACAGTTCTACACCTTC. It translates to CASSLGQFYTF. The full variable domain, completed using reference TRBV5-4 and TRBJ1-2, is ETGVTQSPTHLIKTRGQQVTLRCSSQSGHNTVSWYQQALGQGPQFIFQYYREEENGRGNFPPRFSGLQFPNYSSELNVNALELDDSALYLCASSLGQFYTFGSGTRLTVV.

The chain links TRBV13 to TRBJ1-2; weak D call: TRBD1 (6 bases). Trimming took off 5 bases at V and 4 bases at J, with 11 bases between the two ends. Per the germline V gene, CDR1 is PRHDT and CDR2 is FYEKMQ (reference sequence). The CDR3 covers 13 residues. The DNA of the CDR3 is TGTGCCAGCAGCGCACAACAGGGCTATGGCTACACCTTC. This codes for CASSAQQGYGYTF. Full variable domain (missing parts from reference TRBV13 and TRBJ1-2): AAGVIQSPRHLIKEKRETATLKCYPIPRHDTVYWYQQGPGQDPQFLISFYEKMQSDKGSIPDRFSAQQFSDYHSELNMSSLELGDSALYFCASSAQQGYGYTFGSGTRLTVV.

The V and J genes are TRBV6-1 and TRBJ2-5; D is uncertain. The J call is doubtful: the DNA matches TRBJ2-7 better. The CDR3 sequence is 14 residues long. Germline CDR1 is MNHNS and CDR2 is SASEGT. In DNA, the CDR3 is TGTGCCACGTTCGCCCGGGTTACCTCCTACGAGCAGTACTTC. Its translation is CATFARVTSYEQYF.

This clone was counted a few times. V usage is TRBV12-1 and J usage is TRBJ1-1; the DNA was not used to check the table's D call, TRBD1. TRBV12-1 is classified as a pseudogene. There are 15 residues in the CDR3. As DNA, the CDR3 is TGTGCCAGCAGCTTTTTACAGGGGCCCGTTATCGAAGCTTTCTTT. Translating it yields CASSFLQGPVIEAFF.

As DNA, the CDR3 is TGTGCCAGCAGTGGGACAGGGCCCAACTATGGCTACACCTTC. As protein: CASSGTGPNYGYTF. The chain employs TRBV6-5 and TRBJ1-2; TRBD1 aligns across 9 bases. Losses at the gene ends were 5 bases for V and 2 bases for J; bases not matched to a gene: 3. Germline-derived CDR1 and CDR2 are MNHEY and SVGAGI. The length of the CDR3 is 14 residues.

J is TRBJ2-7 and V is TRBV5-4, with D maybe TRBD1 (7 bases). The CDR3 runs to 14 residues. The germline V gene has CDR1 SGHNT and CDR2 YYREEE (reference sequence). Trimming took off 2 bases at V and 6 bases at J, with 15 bases between the two ends. CDR3 nucleotide sequence: TGTGCCAGCAGCTTAGACAGGGCGGGGCGCGAGCAGTACTTC. The encoded protein is CASSLDRAGREQYF.

This clone came up once. The chain uses TRBV6-5 and TRBJ2-5, with no clear D. The CDR3 runs 14 residues. Per germline, CDR1 MNHEY and CDR2 SVGAGI. V lost 2 bases, J lost 2 bases, and 9 bases lay in between. CDR3 bases: TGTGCCAGCAGTTACCGCTACCAACAAGAGACCCAGTACTTC. Its translation: CASSYRYQQETQYF.